This T cell receptor beta chain originates from a study of blood T cell repertoires in COVID-19. Study information: Nucleic acid was either cDNA or gDNA, and it came from T cells, B-cell-depleted T cells, or PBMCs.

Generated by immunoSEQ multiplex PCR, the TCRdb table keeps only in-frame clones and is missing some. The sample carries approximately 150,000 clones, under 95% recorded once. While infection was still active, Seattle patients were enrolled and then followed longitudinally. This clone is a singleton in its sample. V shed 1 base, J shed 0 bases, and the junction held 12 bases outside the gene matches. The CDR3 extends over 19 amino acids. Germline CDR1 reads LNHNV; CDR2 reads YYDKDF (reference sequence). The sequencing sample was made of peripheral blood. The receptor comes from a man in his late teens or twenties with COVID-19, enrolled during active disease. The chain carries TRBV15 and TRBJ1-3, with 7 bases identical to TRBD1. The CDR3 protein is CATSRGTSGTAFSGNTIYF. The CDR3 coding sequence is TGTGCCACCAGCAGAGGTACTTCCGGGACAGCTTTCTCTGGAAACACCATATATTTT.